Each of the 21 T cell receptor beta chains below was sequenced from the same sample in a study of OX40 agonist ivuxolimab in advanced cancers. The library came from the immunoSEQ multiplex PCR assay. TCRdb stores this immuneACCESS table with in-frame sequences only. Part of the clones is absent; in the studies checked, under half of the shortfall reflects unresolved V genes, and no reason is known for the rest. The table for this sample lists some 45,000 clones; around 85% of them were counted only once. Of the sample, less than 35% is held by the ten largest clones. Specimen: CD4+ or CD8+ T cells sorted from blood, collected in a trial of the OX40 agonist ivuxolimab. These receptors were taken from an adult with an advanced solid tumor such as melanoma, head and neck, liver or kidney cancer.

V is TRBV4-1 and J is TRBJ1-1; no firm D call. The CDR3 sequence is 13 residues long. V dropped 4 bases and J dropped 0 bases, with 6 bases sitting between them. Germline V gene lookup returns CDR1 MGHRA and CDR2 YSYEKL. CDR3 sequence: CASSLRVNTEAFF. The CDR3 bases are TGCGCCAGCAGCCTTAGAGTGAACACTGAAGCTTTCTTT.

V is TRBV6-5 and J is TRBJ1-5; D unclear. The CDR3 totals 14 residues. V was trimmed by 2 bases and J by 7 bases, leaving 12 bases between them. Germline V gene sequence: CDR1 MNHEY, CDR2 SVGAGI. In nucleotides, the CDR3 is TGTGCCAGCAGTTACGCGGGTTCGGGGCAGCCCCAGCATTTT. Translation: CASSYAGSGQPQHF.

The chain links TRBV28 to TRBJ2-1; D is ambiguous. CDR3 length: 12 amino acids. V was cut by 1 base and J by 8 bases, with 6 bases left in between. The germline gives CDR1 MDHEN, CDR2 SYDVKM. The CDR3 coding sequence is TGTGCCAGCAGTTTATATAGGGATGAGCAGTTCTTC. Its translation: CASSLYRDEQFF.

The chain is built from TRBV6-5 and TRBJ1-2; D may be TRBD1 (5 bases). The CDR3 is 14 amino acids. The germline V and J ends were trimmed by 2 bases and 2 bases, with 9 bases remaining between them. The V gene's germline CDR1 is MNHEY and CDR2 SVGAGI. CDR3 bases: TGTGCCAGCAGTTACGGGACGGCGAACTATGGCTACACCTTC. Its translation is CASSYGTANYGYTF.

V is TRBV6-5 and J is TRBJ1-5, with 7 nucleotides matching TRBD1. The CDR3 consists of 14 residues. V shed 6 bases and J 6 bases; nucleotides not matched to a gene: 8. Germline assignment: CDR1 MNHEY and CDR2 SVGAGI. The CDR3 DNA sequence: TGTGCCAGCAGCTCACAGGGGATCCCTCAGCCCCAGCATTTT. It encodes CASSSQGIPQPQHF.

This chain links TRBV6-1 with TRBJ1-4; the D is unclear. The V end was cut by 0 bases, the J end by 7 bases, with 3 bases between. Germline V lookup: CDR1 MNHNS, CDR2 SASEGT. There are 12 residues in the CDR3. CDR3 nucleotide sequence: TGTGCCAGCAGTGAAGCCCGTGAAAAACTGTTTTTT. Translating gives CASSEAREKLFF.

This chain links TRBV6-4 with TRBJ2-3; D not certain. Trimming took off 4 bases at V and 1 base at J, with 6 bases between the two ends. The CDR3 sequence is 13 residues long. The germline V gene encodes CDR1 MRHNA and CDR2 SNTAGT. This CDR3 is CASSASRTDTQYF. DNA for the CDR3: TGTGCCAGCAGTGCCTCTCGCACAGATACGCAGTATTTT.

This chain connects TRBV5-4 to TRBJ2-3; 14 positions match TRBD2. After removal of 3 bases from V and 5 bases from J, the junction contained 8 bases not matched to a gene. CDR3 length: 17 amino acids. Germline CDR1 SGHNT, CDR2 YYREEE (reference sequence). The CDR3 sequence is CASSSPTSGGGIDTQYF. DNA for the CDR3: TGTGCCAGCAGCTCGCCGACTAGCGGGGGGGGGATAGATACGCAGTATTTT.

In this sample, this clone turned up a few times. This sequence joins TRBV10-1 and TRBJ1-6, with D tentatively TRBD1 (5 bases). In germline, CDR1 is WNHNN, CDR2 SYGVQD (reference sequence). V lost 3 bases and J lost 8, with 5 bases in between. The CDR3 extends over 12 amino acids. As DNA, the CDR3 is TGCGCCAGCAGTGAAGGGGATTCACCCCTCCACTTT. Translated, it gives CASSEGDSPLHF.

The rearrangement uses TRBV7-9 and TRBJ2-3, with D perhaps TRBD2 (6 bases). Germline loops: CDR1 SEHNR, CDR2 FQNEAQ (reference sequence). This CDR3 comprises 16 residues. V was clipped by 5 bases and J by 1 base, with 16 bases between them. CDR3 protein: CASSGRGRWGTDTQYF. In DNA form, the CDR3 reads TGTGCCAGCAGCGGACGGGGGAGGTGGGGCACAGATACGCAGTATTTT.

CDR3 sequence (DNA): TGCGCCAGCAGTCAGACAGTGTCGGGGGAGCAGTACTTC. Protein product: CASSQTVSGEQYF. J is TRBJ2-7 and V is TRBV10-1; the D gene could be TRBD1 or TRBD2 (5 bases each). V dropped 5 bases and J dropped 7 bases, with 15 bases sitting between them. The germline CDR1 and CDR2 sequences are WNHNN and SYGVQD (reference sequence). The CDR3 sequence is 13 residues long.

For the CDR3, the DNA is TGTGCCAGCAGCCCATCAGCGGGAAGATCAGATACGCAGTATTTT. Its protein is CASSPSAGRSDTQYF. V is TRBV9 and J is TRBJ2-3; TRBD2 agrees at 7 bases. Germline CDR1 reads SGDLS; CDR2 reads YYNGEE. V dropped 4 bases and J dropped 4; count of bases not matched to a gene: 9. The CDR3 has 15 residues.

The chain joins TRBV7-9 to TRBJ2-7; maybe TRBD1 (7 bases). The germline V and J ends were trimmed by 5 bases and 3 bases, with 17 bases remaining between them. The CDR3 is 15 residues long. Germline CDR1 is SEHNR and CDR2 is FQNEAQ (reference sequence). CDR3 bases: TGTGCCAGCAGCCCACGGGGGACAGCCCTCTACGAGCAGTACTTC. Translating it yields CASSPRGTALYEQYF.

The chain is built from TRBV11-3 and TRBJ2-1; no reliable D call. In germline, CDR1 is SGHNT, CDR2 YENEEA. V gave up 2 bases and J gave up 8 bases, with 13 bases separating them. The CDR3 covers 14 residues. CDR3: CASSLPPEHDEQFF. Here the CDR3 DNA reads TGTGCCAGCAGCTTACCCCCTGAGCACGATGAGCAGTTCTTC.

The gene calls are TRBV4-1 and TRBJ2-4, with D possibly being TRBD1 or TRBD2 (5 bases each). CDR3 length equals 15 residues. Germline values: CDR1 MGHRA, CDR2 YSYEKL. V was clipped by 5 bases and J by 6 bases, with 17 bases between them. The CDR3 reads CASSALRDGLNIQYF. CDR3 DNA sequence: TGCGCCAGCAGCGCACTCCGGGACGGCTTAAACATTCAGTACTTC.

The chain carries TRBV19 and TRBJ1-5; D is possibly TRBD1 (6 bases). CDR3 length: 15 amino acids. V was cut by 4 bases and J by 0 bases, with 10 bases left in between. CDR1 and CDR2 from the germline V gene are LNHDA and SQIVND (reference sequence). The CDR3, as DNA: TGTGCCAGTAGTAGGGACAATTATAGCAATCAGCCCCAGCATTTT. Protein product: CASSRDNYSNQPQHF.

This chain links TRBV5-4 with TRBJ1-1, with D perhaps matching TRBD1 (5 bases). CDR3 length equals 16 residues. CDR1 is SGHNT and CDR2 is YYREEE in the germline V gene (reference sequence). Trimming cost V 0 bases and J 3 bases, with 15 bases left between them. CDR3 region: CASSLAGSGSHTEAFF. The CDR3 nucleotides read TGTGCCAGCAGCTTGGCCGGTTCAGGGTCTCACACTGAAGCTTTCTTT.

The CDR3 DNA sequence: TGTGCCAGCAGTGAAGCCCGGGACAGTAGCGGCTACACCTTC. Translating it yields CASSEARDSSGYTF. The rearrangement links TRBV6-1 to TRBJ1-2; 7 bases fit TRBD1. The length of the CDR3 is 14 residues. The V gene end was trimmed by 0 bases and the J gene end by 8 bases; junction bases not matched to a gene: 6. Germline V lookup: CDR1 MNHNS, CDR2 SASEGT.

The chain recombines TRBV11-1 with TRBJ2-7, with D unclear. V was cut by 3 bases and J by 2 bases, with 11 bases left in between. CDR1 SGHAT and CDR2 FQDESV come from the germline V gene (reference sequence). This CDR3 is built from 14 residues. CDR3 sequence: CASSFRQETYEQYF. DNA of the CDR3: TGTGCCAGCAGCTTCCGCCAGGAGACCTACGAGCAGTACTTC.

CDR3 DNA sequence: TGTGCCAGCAGTTTAGGCAATCAGCCCCAGCATTTT. This codes for CASSLGNQPQHF. The chain employs TRBV28 and TRBJ1-5; unclear D gene. CDR1 and CDR2 from the germline V gene are MDHEN and SYDVKM. This CDR3 comprises 12 residues. V lost 2 bases, J lost 2 bases, and 1 base lay in between.

This clone has just one count. This rearrangement joins TRBV19 to TRBJ2-7, with TRBD2 matching 8 bases. Germline V lookup: CDR1 LNHDA, CDR2 SQIVND (reference sequence). Trimming took 4 bases from V and 4 from J; bases not matched to a gene: 9. This CDR3 comprises 15 residues. This CDR3 is CASSRVGLATYEQYF. The CDR3 coding sequence is TGTGCCAGTAGTAGGGTCGGACTAGCCACATACGAGCAGTACTTC. The complete variable domain, with remaining parts taken from reference TRBV19 and TRBJ2-7, reads DGGITQSPKYLFRKEGQNVTLSCEQNLNHDAMYWYRQDPGQGLRLIYYSQIVNDFQKGDIAEGYSVSREKKESFPLTVTSAQKNPTAFYLCASSRVGLATYEQYFGPGTRLTVT.